The subject of this entry is one T cell receptor (beta chain). Specified time point: baseline pretreatment blood. Treatment described: 15 Gy SBRT to primary tumor, nephrectomy 4 weeks later. Trimming removed 2 bases from V and 5 bases from J, with 21 bases in between. The CDR3 contains 17 residues. Germline CDR1 is SGHVS and CDR2 is FNYEAQ. The record originates from a study of radiation and T cells in renal cell carcinoma. Here immunoSEQ multiplex PCR was the method, and the copy in TCRdb shows in-frame clones only, minus some. Of about 49,000 clones detected, 83% appear once; the ten largest clones hold 25% to 35%.

The sequencing used blood, collected from a patient whose treatment included radiotherapy and nephrectomy. V is TRBV7-6 and J is TRBJ2-5; possible D gene TRBD2, 6 bases. The origin of this receptor is a woman aged 65 to 85 with renal cell carcinoma. This CDR3 reads CASSLRGSTRGGETQYF. The DNA of the CDR3 is TGTGCCAGCAGCTTAAGGGGTTCGACCCGAGGAGGGGAGACCCAGTACTTC.